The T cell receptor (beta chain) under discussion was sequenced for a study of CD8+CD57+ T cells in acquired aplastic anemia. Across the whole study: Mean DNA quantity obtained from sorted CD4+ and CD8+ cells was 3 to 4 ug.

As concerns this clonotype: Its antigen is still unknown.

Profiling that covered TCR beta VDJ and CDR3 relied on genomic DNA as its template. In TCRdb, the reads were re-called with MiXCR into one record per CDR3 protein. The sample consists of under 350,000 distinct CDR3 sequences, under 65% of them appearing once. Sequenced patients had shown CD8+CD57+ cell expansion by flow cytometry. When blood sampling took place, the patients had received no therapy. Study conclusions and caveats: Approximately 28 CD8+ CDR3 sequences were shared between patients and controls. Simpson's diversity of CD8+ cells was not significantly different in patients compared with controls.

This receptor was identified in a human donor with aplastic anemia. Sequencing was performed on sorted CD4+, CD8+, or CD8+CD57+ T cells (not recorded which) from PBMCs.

The CDR3 DNA is TGCAGCGTTGATACAGGTGGAAACACCATATATTTT. Protein product: CSVDTGGNTIYF. The chain couples TRBV29-1 to TRBJ1-3, with D maybe TRBD1 (5 bases). The CDR3 runs to 12 residues. Germline CDR1 reads SQVTM; CDR2 reads ANQGSEA. V lost 3 bases and J 3 bases, leaving 6 bases between the germline ends.